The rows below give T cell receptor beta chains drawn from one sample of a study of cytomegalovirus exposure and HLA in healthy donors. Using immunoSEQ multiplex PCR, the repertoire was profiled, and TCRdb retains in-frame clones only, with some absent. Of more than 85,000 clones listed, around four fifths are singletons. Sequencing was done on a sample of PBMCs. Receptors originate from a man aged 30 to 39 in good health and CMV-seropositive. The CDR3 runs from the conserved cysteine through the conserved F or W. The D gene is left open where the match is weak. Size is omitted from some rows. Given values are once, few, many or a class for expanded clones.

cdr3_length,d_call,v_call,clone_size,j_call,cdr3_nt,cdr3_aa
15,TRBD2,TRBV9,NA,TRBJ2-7,TGTGCCAGCAGCGTAGCGGGGGGGAGCTCCTACGAGCAGTACTTC,CASSVAGGSSYEQYF
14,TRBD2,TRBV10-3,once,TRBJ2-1,TGTGCCGTACAAAGGACTAGTCTCAACAATGAGCAGTTCTTC,CAVQRTSLNNEQFF
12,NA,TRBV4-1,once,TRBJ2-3,TGCGCCAGCAGCCGGACTGGAGATACGCAGTATTTT,CASSRTGDTQYF
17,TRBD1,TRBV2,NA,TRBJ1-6,TGTGCCAGCAGTGTCGGGACAGGGGACCTCTATAATTCACCCCTCCACTTT,CASSVGTGDLYNSPLHF
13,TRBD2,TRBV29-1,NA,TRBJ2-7,TGCAGCGCCGGGACTAGCGGATCCTACGAGCAGTACTTC,CSAGTSGSYEQYF
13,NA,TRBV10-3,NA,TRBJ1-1,TGTGCCATCACCGTTAAGAGGGACACTGAAGCTTTCTTT,CAITVKRDTEAFF
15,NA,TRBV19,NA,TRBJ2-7,TGTGCCAGTAGTGTTTCCTCGGGACACCACTACGAGCAGTACTTC,CASSVSSGHHYEQYF
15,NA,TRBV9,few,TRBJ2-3,TGTGCCAGCAGCCCGTGGGACTTGAGCACAGATACGCAGTATTTT,CASSPWDLSTDTQYF
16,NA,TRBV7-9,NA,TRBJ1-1,TGTGCCAGCAGCTTAGAGGCCCACTCCGCGGGCACTGAAGCTTTCTTT,CASSLEAHSAGTEAFF
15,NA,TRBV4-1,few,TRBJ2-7,TGCGCCAGCAGCCAAGATTTTGTACGGGTCTACGAGCAGTACTTC,CASSQDFVRVYEQYF
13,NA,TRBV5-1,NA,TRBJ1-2,TGCGCCAGCAGCGAGGCGGTTAACTATGGCTACACCTTC,CASSEAVNYGYTF
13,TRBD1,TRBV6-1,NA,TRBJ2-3,TGTGCCAGCGACAGGGGTCGCACAGATACGCAGTATTTT,CASDRGRTDTQYF
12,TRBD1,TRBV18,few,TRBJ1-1,TGTGCCAGCGCGTGGGGGACAGATGAAGCTTTCTTT,CASAWGTDEAFF
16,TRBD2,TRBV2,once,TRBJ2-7,TGTGCCCACAGGGGACTAGCGGGGGGCCAAGGTGCCGAGCAGTACTTC,CAHRGLAGGQGAEQYF
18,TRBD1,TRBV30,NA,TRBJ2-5,TGTGCCTGGAGCGGTTTGAGGGGACAGGGGGCAACCGGAGAGACCCAGTACTTC,CAWSGLRGQGATGETQYF
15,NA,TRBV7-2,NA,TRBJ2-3,TGTGCCAGCAGCTCCCCCGAGAGAGGTATAGATACGCAGTATTTT,CASSSPERGIDTQYF
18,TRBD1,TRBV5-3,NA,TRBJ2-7,TGTGCCAGAAGCTTGGGGGGGACAGGGTCTTACCCATCGGGTGAGCAGTACTTC,CARSLGGTGSYPSGEQYF
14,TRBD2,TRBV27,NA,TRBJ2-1,TGTGCCAGCAGGGACGGGGGGGCCATAAATGAGCAGTTCTTC,CASRDGGAINEQFF
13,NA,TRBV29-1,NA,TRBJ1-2,TGCAGCGTTGTCGTGGGGGCGGGGGCGGGCTACACCTTC,CSVVVGAGAGYTF
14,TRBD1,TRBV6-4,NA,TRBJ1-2,TGTGCCAGCAGTGACTCGGAGGGGGCTGGCGGCTACACCTTC,CASSDSEGAGGYTF
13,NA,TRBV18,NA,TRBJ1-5,TGTGCCAGCTCACCGGGCAGCAATCAGCCCCAGCATTTT,CASSPGSNQPQHF
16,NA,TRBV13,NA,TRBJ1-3,TGTGCCAGCAGCTTAGCAAGCGTCCTTTCTGGAAACACCATATATTTT,CASSLASVLSGNTIYF
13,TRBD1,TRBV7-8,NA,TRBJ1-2,TGTGCCAGCAGCCAGAGGACAGGGAGTGGCTACACCTTC,CASSQRTGSGYTF
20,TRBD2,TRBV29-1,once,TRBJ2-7,TGCAGCTATAATAAAACCGTGGTTTGGTCGACTAGCGGGTTAGTCTACGAGCAGTACTTC,CSYNKTVVWSTSGLVYEQYF
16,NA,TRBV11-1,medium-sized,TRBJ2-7,TGTGCCAGCAGCCCGAAAGGACAGACGAGCTCCTACGAGCAGTACTTC,CASSPKGQTSSYEQYF
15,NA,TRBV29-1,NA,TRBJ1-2,TGCAGCGTTGAAGATCCCGGGGATACTAACTATGGCTACACCTTC,CSVEDPGDTNYGYTF
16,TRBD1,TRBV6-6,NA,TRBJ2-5,TGTGCCAGCAGTTTACCGGACAGGGGGGACCAAGAGACCCAGTACTTC,CASSLPDRGDQETQYF
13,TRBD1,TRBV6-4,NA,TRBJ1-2,TGTGCCGGCAGGGGGCTAGGGGATCGAGGCTACACCTTC,CAGRGLGDRGYTF
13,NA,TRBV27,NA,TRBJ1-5,TGTGCCAGCACCACGGGGAGCAATCAGCCCCAGCATTTT,CASTTGSNQPQHF
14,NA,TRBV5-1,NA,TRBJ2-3,TGCGCCAGCAGCTTGGCCCTAGACACAGATACGCAGTATTTT,CASSLALDTDTQYF
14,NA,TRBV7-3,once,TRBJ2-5,TGTGCCAGCAGCTTAAGACCGGGGCAAGAGACCCAGTACTTC,CASSLRPGQETQYF
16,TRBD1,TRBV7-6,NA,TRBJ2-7,TGTGCCAGCAGCTCTGGGACAGGGGCCCATGGAGACGAGCAGTACTTC,CASSSGTGAHGDEQYF
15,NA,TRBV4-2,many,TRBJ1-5,TGTGCCAGCAGCCAGGGGGCCATGGGCAATCAGCCCCAGCATTTT,CASSQGAMGNQPQHF
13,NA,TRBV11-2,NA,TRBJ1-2,TGTGCCAGCAGCTTAGCACAGGGTTTTGGCTACACCTTC,CASSLAQGFGYTF
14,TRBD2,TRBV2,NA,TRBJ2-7,TGTGCCAGCAGACCCGTCGGGGGGGCCTACGAGCAGTACTTC,CASRPVGGAYEQYF
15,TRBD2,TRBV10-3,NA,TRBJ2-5,TGTGCCATCGCCCGGCTAGCGGGGGGCCAAGAGACCCAGTACTTC,CAIARLAGGQETQYF
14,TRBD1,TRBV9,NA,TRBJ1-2,TGTGCCAGCAGCACAGGGGGGGGTAACTATGGCTACACCTTC,CASSTGGGNYGYTF
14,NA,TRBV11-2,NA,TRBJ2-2,TGTGCCAGCAGCCTATTGACAAACACCGGGGAGCTGTTTTTT,CASSLLTNTGELFF
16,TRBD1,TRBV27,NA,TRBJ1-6,TGTGCCAGCAGTTCACAGGGGGCGGGTAGTAATTCACCCCTCCACTTT,CASSSQGAGSNSPLHF
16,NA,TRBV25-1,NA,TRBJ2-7,TGTGCCAGCAGTGCCTACCTTCCGGGACATAGCGACGAGCAGTACTTC,CASSAYLPGHSDEQYF
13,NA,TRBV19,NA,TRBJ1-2,TGTGCCAGTACCATGGGGGGATTCGATGGCTACACCTTC,CASTMGGFDGYTF
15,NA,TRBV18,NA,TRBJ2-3,TGTGCCAGCTCACCAGGAGTCATAAGCACAGATACGCAGTATTTT,CASSPGVISTDTQYF
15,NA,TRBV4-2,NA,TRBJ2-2,TGTGCCAGCAGCCAAGCGGTGAGAGGCACCGGGGAGCTGTTTTTT,CASSQAVRGTGELFF
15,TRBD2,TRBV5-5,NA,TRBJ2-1,TGTGCCAGCAGTTTCCGACTAGCGGGGGGATATGAGCAGTTCTTC,CASSFRLAGGYEQFF
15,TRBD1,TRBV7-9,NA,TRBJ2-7,TGTGCCAGCGCCGGAAACAGGGGGAGCGGCTACGAGCAGTACTTC,CASAGNRGSGYEQYF
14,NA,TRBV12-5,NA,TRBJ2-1,TGTGCTAGTGGTCTGCCGGGACTTCACAATGAGCAGTTCTTC,CASGLPGLHNEQFF
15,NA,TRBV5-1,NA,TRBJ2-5,TGCGCCAGCAGCTTGGCGGTGGGGGGGCAAGAGCCCCAGTACTTC,CASSLAVGGQEPQYF
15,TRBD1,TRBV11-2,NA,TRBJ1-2,TGTGCCAGCAGCCCGGGACAGGGGGCCAGGTATGGCTACACCTTC,CASSPGQGARYGYTF
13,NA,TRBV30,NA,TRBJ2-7,TGTGCCTGGAGTGTGGGGGGTCAAGGCGAGCAGTACTTC,CAWSVGGQGEQYF
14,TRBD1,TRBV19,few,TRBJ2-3,TGTGCCAGTAGCATAGGACAGGCATCGGATACGCAGTATTTT,CASSIGQASDTQYF